These T cell receptor beta chains were read from a single sample in a study of cytotoxic CD8 clonotypes in ibrutinib-treated CLL. Only in-frame clones appear in the TCRdb table, and some are missing; sequencing was by immunoSEQ multiplex PCR. Of some 150,000 clones detected, about 80% appear once; the ten largest clones hold around a quarter. The sample was PBMCs, taken after 12 months of ibrutinib treatment. These receptors were collected from a human donor with chronic lymphocytic leukemia. Both conserved end residues are part of each CDR3. The D gene is left open where the match is weak. Expanded clones are given a class, and other clones once, few, many or no size at all.

clone size	V gene	D gene	J gene	CDR3 protein	CDR3 DNA
NA	TRBV19	NA	TRBJ2-3	CASTFRDIRTDTQYF	TGTGCCAGTACGTTCCGGGACATCCGCACAGATACGCAGTATTTT
NA	TRBV28	NA	TRBJ1-2	CASSPLNREVYGYTF	TGTGCCAGCAGTCCCTTGAACAGGGAGGTTTATGGCTACACCTTC
NA	TRBV19	TRBD1	TRBJ2-3	CASKDLGQGGTDTQYF	TGTGCCAGTAAGGATCTCGGACAGGGGGGCACAGATACGCAGTATTTT
NA	TRBV28	NA	TRBJ1-2	CASRIGDTPNYGYTF	TGTGCCAGCAGGATAGGGGACACTCCTAACTATGGCTACACCTTC
NA	TRBV19	NA	TRBJ1-1	CASSNHMNTEAFF	TGTGCCAGTAGTAACCACATGAACACTGAAGCTTTCTTT
NA	TRBV19	NA	TRBJ2-5	CASPPRGTQYF	TGTGCCAGTCCCCCCCGGGGGACCCAGTACTTC
once	TRBV28	NA	TRBJ1-2	CASSPSLYGYTF	TGTGCCAGCAGTCCCTCCCTCTATGGCTACACCTTC
NA	TRBV5-8	TRBD2	TRBJ2-3	CASRRESPGTSGARDTQYF	TGTGCCAGCAGACGAGAAAGCCCCGGGACTAGCGGGGCCCGGGATACGCAGTATTTT
NA	TRBV6-5	NA	TRBJ2-7	CASSPGLAPYEQYF	TGTGCCAGCAGCCCCGGGCTAGCGCCCTACGAGCAGTACTTC
NA	TRBV5-4	NA	TRBJ1-1	CASSYLGARVSEAFF	TGTGCCAGCAGCTATCTGGGGGCGCGGGTAAGTGAAGCTTTCTTT
NA	TRBV5-1	TRBD1	TRBJ2-7	CASSPGQGADEQYF	TGCGCCAGCAGCCCGGGACAGGGGGCAGACGAGCAGTACTTC
NA	TRBV5-1	TRBD1	TRBJ1-6	CASSTGQSYNSPLHF	TGCGCCAGCAGTACGGGACAGAGTTATAATTCACCCCTCCACTTT
NA	TRBV9	TRBD1	TRBJ2-7	CASSEQGAYEQYF	TGTGCCAGCAGCGAACAGGGGGCGTACGAGCAGTACTTC
NA	TRBV18	NA	TRBJ1-4	CASSPRGGRNEKLFF	TGTGCCAGCTCACCTCGTGGAGGAAGGAATGAAAAACTGTTTTTT
few	TRBV7-8	TRBD1	TRBJ1-2	CASSVGQVGGYTF	TGTGCCAGCAGCGTAGGACAGGTCGGCGGCTACACCTTC
NA	TRBV7-9	NA	TRBJ1-1	CASQLSSGSTEAFF	TGTGCCAGCCAGCTTTCCAGCGGCAGCACTGAAGCTTTCTTT
few	TRBV27	NA	TRBJ1-5	CASSLRGIGPQHF	TGTGCCAGCAGCTTAAGGGGGATAGGGCCCCAGCATTTT
few	TRBV5-1	TRBD1	TRBJ1-3	CASSLEGQGAFNTIYF	TGCGCCAGCAGCTTGGAGGGACAGGGGGCCTTCAACACCATATATTTT
NA	TRBV29-1	NA	TRBJ2-3	CSVGAHTDTQYF	TGCAGCGTTGGTGCCCACACAGATACGCAGTATTTT
NA	TRBV6-5	NA	TRBJ2-3	CASRSPRAGTDTQYF	TGTGCCAGCAGGTCCCCGAGGGCGGGCACAGATACGCAGTATTTT
NA	TRBV27	TRBD1	TRBJ2-5	CASTPSGTGGRKTQYF	TGTGCCAGTACCCCATCCGGGACAGGGGGCAGAAAGACCCAGTACTTC
NA	TRBV11-3	TRBD1	TRBJ2-7	CASSPDRGSDEQYF	TGTGCCAGCAGCCCTGACAGGGGGTCTGACGAGCAGTACTTC
many	TRBV4-1	TRBD1	TRBJ1-4	CAARTGQGNEKLFF	TGCGCCGCGAGGACAGGACAGGGTAATGAAAAACTGTTTTTT
NA	TRBV16	TRBD1	TRBJ1-1	CASSQGDRGQGTEAFF	TGTGCCAGCAGCCAAGGGGACAGGGGGCAGGGTACTGAAGCTTTCTTT
NA	TRBV7-2	NA	TRBJ2-1	CASSLADGAYNEQFF	TGTGCCAGCAGCTTAGCGGACGGAGCCTACAATGAGCAGTTCTTC
NA	TRBV5-1	NA	TRBJ1-2	CASSLSTENYGYTF	TGCGCCAGCAGCCTTTCCACAGAGAACTATGGCTACACCTTC
NA	TRBV2	NA	TRBJ1-2	CASIDPGASNYGYTF	TGTGCCAGCATCGACCCGGGGGCTAGTAACTATGGCTACACCTTC
NA	TRBV18	NA	TRBJ2-3	CASSPSGDTQYF	TGTGCCAGCTCACCTTCTGGGGATACGCAGTATTTT
NA	TRBV7-8	TRBD1	TRBJ2-7	CASVIYRTGPYEQYF	TGTGCCAGCGTCATATATAGGACAGGGCCCTACGAGCAGTACTTC
NA	TRBV19	NA	TRBJ2-3	CASSIQAGTADTQYF	TGTGCCAGTAGTATTCAGGCGGGTACTGCAGATACGCAGTATTTT
NA	TRBV27	TRBD1	TRBJ2-1	CASRRDRDYNEQFF	TGTGCCAGCAGACGGGACAGGGATTACAATGAGCAGTTCTTC
NA	TRBV11-2	NA	TRBJ2-7	CASSSLKTSYEQYF	TGTGCCAGCAGCTCACTTAAAACCTCCTACGAGCAGTACTTC
NA	TRBV5-6	TRBD2	TRBJ2-1	CASRFGTSGRYNEQFF	TGTGCCAGCAGATTCGGGACTAGCGGACGTTACAATGAGCAGTTCTTC
NA	TRBV6-5	NA	TRBJ1-2	CASSSQIDRTYGYTF	TGTGCCAGCAGTTCCCAAATTGACAGGACCTATGGCTACACCTTC
NA	TRBV7-2	NA	TRBJ1-2	CASSLNYGYTF	TGTGCCAGCAGCTTGAACTATGGCTACACCTTC
NA	TRBV7-9	NA	TRBJ2-5	CASSYISGGGETQYF	TGTGCCAGCAGCTACATATCAGGGGGAGGAGAGACCCAGTACTTC
NA	TRBV5-4	NA	TRBJ1-1	CASSPAWGADGTEAFF	TGTGCCAGCAGCCCCGCGTGGGGGGCTGACGGCACTGAAGCTTTCTTT
NA	TRBV28	NA	TRBJ2-7	CASSFGLAEQYF	TGTGCCAGCAGTTTTGGTCTGGCCGAGCAGTACTTC
NA	TRBV6-5	TRBD1	TRBJ1-4	CASSYLQGVGEKLFF	TGTGCCAGCAGTTACCTACAGGGGGTCGGTGAAAAACTGTTTTTT
NA	TRBV18	TRBD1	TRBJ1-2	CASSYDREQGYTF	TGTGCCAGCTCATACGACAGGGAGCAAGGCTACACCTTC
NA	TRBV7-2	NA	TRBJ2-7	CASSLAGQGAYEQYF	TGTGCCAGCAGCTTAGCCGGGCAGGGAGCCTACGAGCAGTACTTC
NA	TRBV5-1	TRBD2	TRBJ2-1	CASSLMASGGINEQFF	TGCGCCAGCAGCTTGATGGCTAGCGGGGGTATAAATGAGCAGTTCTTC
NA	TRBV18	TRBD1	TRBJ1-2	CASSEGQGNYGYTF	TGTGCCAGCTCAGAGGGACAGGGAAACTATGGCTACACCTTC
once	TRBV27	TRBD1	TRBJ1-2	CASSEQGPYGYTF	TGTGCCAGCAGTGAACAGGGGCCCTATGGCTACACCTTC
NA	TRBV11-2	NA	TRBJ2-7	CASSSLASYEQYF	TGTGCCAGCAGCTCTCTAGCCTCCTACGAGCAGTACTTC
NA	TRBV28	NA	TRBJ1-2	CASSLRGGYTF	TGTGCCAGCAGTTTAAGGGGTGGCTACACCTTC